What follows is one T cell receptor (beta chain) and its context. Its specificity is not known. PCR involved 60 Vbeta and 13 Jbeta primers. In the original analysis: An analysis performed later counted about 80 million unique TCR beta chains (roughly 11 million of them shared). Method: immunoSEQ multiplex PCR; TCRdb's copy keeps in-frame clones and lacks some. D and trimming were read from the DNA, whereas the V and J calls and clone size are those reported in that table. This table holds 55,000 to 80,000 clones, 85% found once. These data belong to a study of cytomegalovirus exposure and HLA in healthy donors. Regarding the study as a whole: The authors later linked a missense DCLRE1C variant to TCR beta V- and J-gene trimming. Analyzed later, most CMV-associated TCR beta chains appeared HLA-restricted.

After removal of 1 base from V and 4 bases from J, the junction contained 8 bases not matched to a gene. There are 17 residues in the CDR3. The germline gives CDR1 SGHRS, CDR2 YFSETQ. The gene calls are TRBV5-1 and TRBJ2-6; the match to TRBD1 covers 7 bases. The clonotype originates from a female donor in good health and CMV-seronegative. Sequenced material: PBMCs. The CDR3 coding sequence is TGCGCCAGCAGCTTGACCGGCTCAGGGGGAGGGGCCAACGTCCTGACTTTC. The encoded protein is CASSLTGSGGGANVLTF.